This T cell receptor (beta chain) comes out of a study of blood T cell repertoires in COVID-19. Study at large: Sites across the United States, Italy and Spain contributed samples from acute and convalescent COVID-19. The cDNA or gDNA used as material had been derived from T cells, B-cell-depleted T cells, or PBMCs.

Per the germline V gene, CDR1 is SGHRS and CDR2 is YFSETQ. Deletions cut 1 base from V and 0 bases from J, with 7 bases between. There are 15 residues in the CDR3. In the study's own analysis: Estimates of nucleated cell counts were drawn from the amplification of reference gene primers. Using immunoSEQ multiplex PCR, the repertoire was profiled, and TCRdb retains in-frame clones only, with some absent. That table supplies the V and J calls and clone size; D and trimming were determined from the DNA. The repertoire includes around 220,000 clones, more than 65% of them detected once, and about 4% sits in the top ten. About this clone: Other DNA sequences in the same sample also yield this CDR3.

The TCR was taken from a woman in her thirties or forties with active or convalescent COVID-19. The genes are TRBV5-1 and TRBJ1-4, with TRBD1 as a possible D gene (6 bases). Source material: peripheral blood. The CDR3 here is CASSLRGTTNEKLFF. CDR3 coding DNA: TGCGCCAGCAGCTTGAGGGGGACAACTAATGAAAAACTGTTTTTT.